These 24 T cell receptor beta chains were sequenced from one sample in a study of T cell responses to AZD1222 COVID-19 vaccine. Using immunoSEQ multiplex PCR, the repertoire was profiled, and TCRdb retains in-frame clones only, with some absent. The sample records about 140,000 clones, 85% to 90% being singletons. The specimen comprised peripheral blood, sampled on day 0 of AZD1222 vaccination. The receptors here all came from an adult in good health.

This rearrangement joins TRBV28 to TRBJ2-3; no clear D gene. The CDR3 consists of 14 residues. Germline lookup yields CDR1 MDHEN and CDR2 SYDVKM. Trimming removed 2 bases from V and 4 bases from J, with 10 bases in between. The CDR3 loop is CASSLREDPDTQYF. The CDR3 region has the DNA TGTGCCAGCAGTTTACGCGAGGACCCAGATACGCAGTATTTT.

The chain is built from TRBV5-1 and TRBJ2-2; 9 bases agree with TRBD1. V dropped 4 bases and J dropped 4; count of bases not matched to a gene: 5. CDR1 and CDR2 from the germline V gene are SGHRS and YFSETQ. The CDR3 has 15 amino acids. CDR3 in DNA: TGCGCCAGCAGCCCACAGGGGGCGGGCACCGGGGAGCTGTTTTTT. This encodes CASSPQGAGTGELFF.

The chain employs TRBV5-1 and TRBJ1-1; possible D gene TRBD1, 6 bases. The CDR3 has 13 residues. CDR1 SGHRS and CDR2 YFSETQ come from the germline V gene. With 8 bases removed from V and 0 bases from J, the gap between germline ends came to 11 bases. Written as DNA, the CDR3 is TGCGCCAGTCAACAGGGCGTGAACACTGAAGCTTTCTTT. Its protein product is CASQQGVNTEAFF.

The gene calls are TRBV4-2 and TRBJ1-3; D is ambiguous. Per germline, CDR1 LGHNA and CDR2 YNFKEQ. V was trimmed by 0 bases and J by 0 bases, leaving 6 bases between them. The CDR3 has 15 amino acids. CDR3 in amino acids: CASSQDSSSGNTIYF. The CDR3 nucleotides read TGTGCCAGCAGCCAAGACTCTTCCTCTGGAAACACCATATATTTT.

This chain links TRBV5-6 with TRBJ2-2, with 10 positions matching TRBD1. Looked up from germline, CDR1 is SGHDT and CDR2 is YYEEEE. J gave up 6 bases and V 1 base, and 3 bases lay outside the gene matches. The CDR3 sequence is 15 residues long. DNA for the CDR3: TGTGCCAGCAGCTTGCCAGGGACAGGGGCCGGGGAGCTGTTTTTT. Its protein is CASSLPGTGAGELFF. The full variable domain, with the rest looked up from reference TRBV5-6 and TRBJ2-2, is DAGVTQSPTHLIKTRGQQVTLRCSPKSGHDTVSWYQQALGQGPQFIFQYYEEEERQRGNFPDRFSGHQFPNYSSELNVNALLLGDSALYLCASSLPGTGAGELFFGEGSRLTVL.

The rearrangement links TRBV5-1 to TRBJ2-1; maybe TRBD2 (5 bases). This CDR3 region has 14 residues. Per germline, CDR1 SGHRS and CDR2 YFSETQ. V was clipped by 1 base and J by 4 bases, with 9 bases between them. The CDR3 sequence: CASSLPGDYNEQFF. In nucleotides, the CDR3 is TGCGCCAGCAGCTTGCCCGGGGATTACAATGAGCAGTTCTTC.

The chain employs TRBV3-1 (or the pseudogene TRBV3-2) and TRBJ1-5; D may be TRBD1 (6 bases). CDR3 length equals 14 residues. With 4 bases removed from V and 2 bases from J, the gap between germline ends came to 9 bases. Germline CDR1 LGHDT, CDR2 YNNKEL (reference sequence). CDR3 sequence (DNA): TGTGCCAGCAGCCTAGGACAGCGCAATCAGCCCCAGCATTTT. It encodes CASSLGQRNQPQHF.

V is TRBV7-6 and J is TRBJ2-3, with TRBD1 matching over 7 bases. The CDR3 totals 18 residues. The ends lost 4 bases at V and 6 bases at J; junction bases unmatched: 19. Germline loops: CDR1 SGHVS, CDR2 FNYEAQ. CDR3 DNA sequence: TGTGCCAGCAGCTCCGTAAACAGGGGAACCTCAGGGCTGGATACGCAGTATTTT. It is translated as CASSSVNRGTSGLDTQYF.

CDR3 DNA sequence: TGTGCCAGCACCCCAAGGACAGGGGTTTCACCCCTCCACTTT. It yields the protein CASTPRTGVSPLHF. The V call is TRBV6-6, the J call TRBJ1-6; 9 positions match TRBD1. CDR1 is MNHNY, CDR2 SVGAGI, per germline (reference sequence). CDR3 length: 14 residues. V dropped 7 bases and J dropped 9; count of bases not matched to a gene: 7.

The chain employs TRBV18 and TRBJ1-2, with D unclear. Germline-derived CDR1 and CDR2 are KGHSH and LQKENI. V lost 2 bases to trimming and J lost 5 bases, with 12 bases between them. This CDR3 is 14 amino acids long. CDR3 in amino acids: CASSPMMDNYGYTF. The CDR3 DNA reads as TGTGCCAGCTCACCAATGATGGATAATTATGGCTACACCTTC.

The chain has TRBV5-6 and TRBJ1-2, with no clear D. Germline CDR1 reads SGHDT; CDR2 reads YYEEEE. V shed 7 bases and J shed 3 bases, with 7 bases lying between them. CDR3 length equals 11 residues. In DNA, the CDR3 is TGTGCCAGCCGACGCCACTATGGCTACACCTTC. It codes for CASRRHYGYTF.

This chain uses TRBV3-1 (or the pseudogene TRBV3-2) with TRBJ2-2, with a tentative D call TRBD2 (6 bases). The CDR3 has 15 amino acids. V gave up 5 bases and J gave up 3 bases, with 13 bases separating them. CDR1 is LGHDT, CDR2 YNNKEL, per germline (reference sequence). The CDR3, as DNA: TGTGCCAGCAGCACGGGACTCTACGACACCGGGGAGCTGTTTTTT. This gives the protein CASSTGLYDTGELFF.

The CDR3, as DNA: TGTGCCAGTAGTGCCCGAGGTCCCGGAAACACCATATATTTT. Its translation is CASSARGPGNTIYF. This chain uses TRBV19 with TRBJ1-3; D gene ambiguous. The CDR3 runs 14 residues. The germline gives CDR1 LNHDA, CDR2 SQIVND (reference sequence). Trimming shortened V by 5 bases and J by 4 bases, and 12 bases separated the two germline ends. The whole variable domain, remainder taken from reference TRBV19 and TRBJ1-3, is DGGITQSPKYLFRKEGQNVTLSCEQNLNHDAMYWYRQDPGQGLRLIYYSQIVNDFQKGDIAEGYSVSREKKESFPLTVTSAQKNPTAFYLCASSARGPGNTIYFGEGSWLTVV.

The V gene is TRBV18, the J gene TRBJ1-5, with D maybe TRBD1 (6 bases). This CDR3 has 17 amino acids. Germline loops: CDR1 KGHSH, CDR2 LQKENI. Trimming took 2 bases from V and 0 from J, leaving 14 bases between them. The CDR3 nucleotides are TGTGCCAGCTCACCAGCTATCGGACAGTCTAGCAATCAGCCCCAGCATTTT. Amino acid sequence: CASSPAIGQSSNQPQHF. Supplemented by reference TRBV18 and TRBJ1-5, the full variable domain reads NAGVMQNPRHLVRRRGQEARLRCSPMKGHSHVYWYRQLPEEGLKFMVYLQKENIIDESGMPKERFSAEFPKEGPSILRIQQVVRGDSAAYFCASSPAIGQSSNQPQHFGDGTRLSIL.

V is TRBV4-3 and J is TRBJ2-7; D remains ambiguous. CDR3 length equals 17 residues. The V end was cut by 4 bases, the J end by 0 bases, with 19 bases between. CDR1 LGHNA and CDR2 YSLEER come from the germline V gene. The CDR3 DNA reads TGCGCCAGCAGCCGAGAATACTCGACAATGAGCTCCTACGAGCAGTACTTC. This translates into CASSREYSTMSSYEQYF.

The V and J genes are TRBV5-4 and TRBJ2-3; either TRBD1 or TRBD2 may supply D (5 bases each). The CDR3 is 14 amino acids. Germline-derived CDR1 and CDR2 are SGHNT and YYREEE (reference sequence). Deletions cut 6 bases from V and 0 bases from J, with 11 bases between. CDR3 amino acids: CASNGDGSTDTQYF. The CDR3 DNA reads as TGTGCCAGCAACGGGGACGGAAGCACAGATACGCAGTATTTT.

The chain uses TRBV19 and TRBJ1-2, with 8 bases lining up with TRBD1. Trimming took 5 bases from V and 6 from J; bases not matched to a gene: 11. Germline V CDR1 and CDR2: LNHDA, SQIVND (reference sequence). The CDR3 runs 15 residues. DNA for the CDR3: TGTGCCAGTAGTGCTAGACAGGGGATCATTCATGGCTACACCTTC. Translating gives CASSARQGIIHGYTF.

The rearrangement uses TRBV29-1 and TRBJ2-2, with TRBD2 as a possible D gene (5 bases). Germline assignment: CDR1 SQVTM and CDR2 ANQGSEA. The CDR3 contains 14 residues. Trimming removed 5 bases from V and 0 bases from J, with 10 bases in between. The CDR3 region has the DNA TGCAGCGTTAGCGGCTCTTCGAACACCGGGGAGCTGTTTTTT. Protein product: CSVSGSSNTGELFF.

The chain links TRBV14 to TRBJ1-4; D is uncertain. With 0 bases removed from V and 11 bases from J, the gap between germline ends came to 13 bases. CDR1 and CDR2 from the germline V gene are SGHDN and FVKESK. The CDR3 has 14 amino acids. The CDR3 sequence is CASSQEALPGKLFF. The CDR3 nucleotides read TGTGCCAGCAGCCAAGAGGCACTCCCTGGTAAACTGTTTTTT. The whole variable domain, filled in from reference TRBV14 and TRBJ1-4, reads EAGVTQFPSHSVIEKGQTVTLRCDPISGHDNLYWYRRVMGKEIKFLLHFVKESKQDESGMPNNRFLAERTGGTYSTLKVQPAELEDSGVYFCASSQEALPGKLFFGSGTQLSVL.

This clone was seen just once. The chain combines TRBV5-1 with TRBJ2-7, with 7 bases lining up with TRBD2. V shed 1 base, J shed 5 bases, and the junction held 12 bases outside the gene matches. CDR3 length: 16 amino acids. Germline CDR1 SGHRS, CDR2 YFSETQ. The CDR3 loop is CASSLTAGEIVNEQYF. DNA for the CDR3: TGCGCCAGCAGCTTGACGGCGGGAGAAATCGTCAACGAGCAGTACTTC.

The V gene is TRBV5-7, the J gene TRBJ2-1; no clear D. TRBV5-7 is annotated as an ORF whose role is uncertain. The CDR3 totals 16 residues. Trimming took 2 bases from V and 0 from J, leaving 12 bases between them. The DNA of the CDR3 is TGTGCCAGCAGCTTTCCCCACCTCATCTCCTACAATGAGCAGTTCTTC. Residues: CASSFPHLISYNEQFF.

This chain connects TRBV6-2 or TRBV6-3 to TRBJ1-1, with D perhaps TRBD1 (6 bases). The CDR3 contains 16 residues. CDR1 is MNHEY, CDR2 SVGEGT, per germline. V lost 2 bases, J lost 4 bases, and 17 bases lay in between. The chain's CDR3 is CASSYGGAVMGTEAFF. The DNA of the CDR3 is TGTGCCAGCAGTTACGGGGGCGCGGTTATGGGCACTGAAGCTTTCTTT.

Concerning this clone itself: Other DNA sequences of this sample code for an identical CDR3. CDR3 protein: CASSPTYQETQYF. CDR3 in DNA: TGTGCCAGCTCACCAACTTATCAGGAGACCCAGTACTTC. The chain carries TRBV18 and TRBJ2-5; no definite D call. The germline CDR1 and CDR2 sequences are KGHSH and LQKENI. The CDR3 has 13 residues. The V end was cut by 2 bases, the J end by 5 bases, with 9 bases between.

CDR3 DNA: TGTGCCAGCAGCCCCCGTTCCCTAGCGGAAGAGCAGTTCTTC. Residues: CASSPRSLAEEQFF. V usage is TRBV9 and J usage is TRBJ2-1, with TRBD2 identical over 7 bases. This CDR3 comprises 14 residues. With 4 bases clipped from V and 10 bases from J, the junction kept 11 bases outside the gene matches. Looked up from germline, CDR1 is SGDLS and CDR2 is YYNGEE.